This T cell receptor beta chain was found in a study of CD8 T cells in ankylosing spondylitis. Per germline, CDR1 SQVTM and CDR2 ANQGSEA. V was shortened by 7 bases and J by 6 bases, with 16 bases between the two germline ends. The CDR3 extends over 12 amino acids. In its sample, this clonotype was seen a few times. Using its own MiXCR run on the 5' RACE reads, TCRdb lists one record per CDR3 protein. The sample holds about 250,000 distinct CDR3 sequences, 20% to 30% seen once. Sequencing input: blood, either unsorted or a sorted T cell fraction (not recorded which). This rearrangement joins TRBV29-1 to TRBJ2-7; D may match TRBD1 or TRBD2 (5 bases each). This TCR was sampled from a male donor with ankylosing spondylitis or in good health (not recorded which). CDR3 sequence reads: CSAGDGNGEQYF. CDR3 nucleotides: TGCAGCGCCGGGGACGGGAATGGCGAGCAGTACTTC.